Below, 18 T cell receptor beta chains from the same sample are listed, as sequenced in a study of metastatic and nonmetastatic thyroid tumors. TCRdb re-clonotyped the PCR reads via MiXCR. The sample consists of around 12,000 clones, 35% to 45% of them appearing once. Among the patients, none had received any treatment before thyroid surgery. The material sequenced was tumor tissue. These receptors came from a female donor with papillary thyroid cancer or a benign thyroid nodule (not recorded which). Some clones in this sample may be carry-over from other donors' samples.

This clone was observed once. V is TRBV6-4 and J is TRBJ2-1; no reliable D call. Germline V lookup: CDR1 MRHNA, CDR2 SNTAGT. This CDR3 is built from 13 residues. Trimming took 6 bases from V and 5 from J, leaving 11 bases between them. CDR3: CASSTGTHNEQFF. CDR3 sequence (DNA): TGTGCCAGCAGCACCGGAACCCACAATGAGCAGTTCTTC.

This clone was seen a few times. The junction differs from germline at one of its ends, possibly a read error. The CDR3 nucleotides are TGTGCCAGCAGGGGCCAATACGAGGAAGAGTGGTTC. It specifies CASRGQYEEEWF. The chain carries TRBV6-1 and TRBJ2-7; no firm D call. The CDR3 consists of 12 residues. Per germline, CDR1 MNHNS and CDR2 SASEGT.

The chain links TRBV11-1 to TRBJ2-3, with 11 positions matching TRBD1. V lost 1 base, J lost 5 bases, and 5 bases stayed unmatched. This CDR3 contains 16 residues. Germline CDR1 SGHAT, CDR2 FQDESV (reference sequence). CDR3 coding DNA: TGTGCCAGCAGCTTAGTAAGGACAGGGGGCGGAGATACGCAGTATTTT. It encodes CASSLVRTGGGDTQYF.

The V call is TRBV20-1, the J call TRBJ1-4; D ambiguous. Trimming cost V 6 bases and J 7 bases, with 12 bases left between them. CDR1 is DFQATT, CDR2 SNEGSKA, per germline (reference sequence). CDR3 length equals 12 residues. This CDR3 reads CSAVGGTEKLFF. The CDR3 nucleotides are TGCAGTGCCGTGGGAGGTACTGAAAAACTGTTTTTT.

CDR3 coding DNA: TGTGCCAGCAGCCTACGACCTACTGAAGCTTTCTTT. It specifies CASSLRPTEAFF. The chain recombines TRBV7-9 with TRBJ1-1; D is uncertain. The ends were cut back, 5 bases at V and 5 bases at J, with 9 bases in the middle. Germline CDR1 is SEHNR and CDR2 is FQNEAQ (reference sequence). This CDR3 comprises 12 residues.

This clone was counted only a few times. The chain has TRBV20-1 and TRBJ2-7; D is ambiguous. V was cut by 6 bases and J by 0 bases, with 12 bases left in between. The CDR3 length is 13 residues. CDR1 and CDR2 (germline): DFQATT, SNEGSKA (reference sequence). CDR3 nucleotides: TGCAGTGCGACACAAGGGTACTCCTACGAGCAGTACTTC. It yields the protein CSATQGYSYEQYF.

This chain links TRBV28 with TRBJ2-3; D call uncertain. This CDR3 region has 16 residues. Germline V gives CDR1 MDHEN, CDR2 SYDVKM. V was trimmed by 6 bases and J by 2 bases, leaving 18 bases between them. This CDR3 is CASRETPERLTDTQYF. The CDR3 bases are TGTGCCAGCAGGGAAACCCCGGAGAGGCTCACAGATACGCAGTATTTT.

The chain carries TRBV28 and TRBJ2-1; TRBD1 is a possible D gene (6 bases). The germline V gene encodes CDR1 MDHEN and CDR2 SYDVKM. The CDR3 is made up of 16 amino acids. V dropped 7 bases and J dropped 0 bases, with 16 bases sitting between them. DNA for the CDR3: TGTGCCAGCAAATCCGATCGGGACAACTCCTACAATGAGCAGTTCTTC. Translating it yields CASKSDRDNSYNEQFF.

The V and J genes are TRBV7-8 and TRBJ2-2; D is ambiguous. Trimming cost V 5 bases and J 5 bases, with 18 bases left between them. The CDR3 is 16 amino acids. Germline V gene sequence: CDR1 SGHVS, CDR2 FQNEAQ. The CDR3 region is CASSGVVLTRTGELFF. CDR3 nucleotides: TGTGCCAGCAGCGGGGTGGTGCTGACGAGAACCGGGGAGCTGTTTTTT.

The rearrangement uses TRBV6-5 and TRBJ1-2; D uncertain. The ends were cut back, 4 bases at V and 8 bases at J, with 14 bases in the middle. The germline V gene has CDR1 MNHEY and CDR2 SVGAGI. The CDR3 extends over 13 amino acids. The DNA of the CDR3 is TGTGCCAGCAGTTCAGGACCTATGGAAGGCTACACCTTC. Translation: CASSSGPMEGYTF.

This clone was seen once. V gene TRBV20-1 combines with J gene TRBJ2-7; tentative D call: TRBD2 (6 bases). This CDR3 spans 13 amino acids. Trimming took 5 bases from V and 1 from J, leaving 12 bases between them. Germline V gene data show CDR1 as DFQATT and CDR2 as SNEGSKA (reference sequence). CDR3 residues: CSAAREGSYEQYF. The CDR3 coding sequence is TGCAGTGCTGCGCGGGAAGGGTCCTACGAGCAGTACTTC.

The genes are TRBV7-8 and TRBJ2-3; 7 bases line up with TRBD2. CDR1 and CDR2 from the germline V gene are SGHVS and FQNEAQ. The trim removed 5 bases at V and 10 bases at J, leaving 12 bases unmatched. The CDR3 is 14 residues long. The CDR3 nucleotides are TGTGCCAGCAGCCCTCGGACTAGGCCCGATGCGCAGTATTTT. Protein: CASSPRTRPDAQYF.

The chain joins TRBV3-1 to TRBJ2-2, with a tentative D call TRBD1 (6 bases). The CDR3 length is 14 residues. The V end lost 9 bases, the J end lost 2 bases, and 13 bases lay between the germline ends. From germline, CDR1 is LGHDT and CDR2 YNNKEL (reference sequence). CDR3 in amino acids: CARPGTPNTGELFF. The CDR3 bases are TGTGCCAGGCCCGGGACACCCAACACCGGGGAGCTGTTTTTT.

This clone has just a few counts. V gene TRBV20-1 combines with J gene TRBJ2-7; 11 positions match TRBD2. This CDR3 comprises 14 residues. Germline lookup yields CDR1 DFQATT and CDR2 SNEGSKA (reference sequence). V trimming: 4 bases; J trimming: 5 bases; junction bases outside the gene matches: 7. The chain's CDR3 is CSAIPGLAVHEQYF. CDR3 DNA: TGCAGTGCTATCCCGGGACTAGCGGTCCACGAGCAGTACTTC.

This clone is classed as medium-sized. The gene calls are TRBV12-3 or TRBV12-4 and TRBJ2-5; D not certain. There are 12 residues in the CDR3. Trimming shortened V by 3 bases and J by 5 bases, and 7 bases separated the two germline ends. CDR3 sequence reads: CASSFSSETQYF. The CDR3 region has the DNA TGTGCCAGCAGTTTTTCCAGTGAGACCCAGTACTTC.

This clone was seen more than once but under ten times. The rearrangement joins TRBV6-1 to TRBJ1-1; no clear D gene. Germline CDR1 is MNHNS and CDR2 is SASEGT. The CDR3 contains 13 residues. Trimming removed 3 bases from V and 6 bases from J, with 11 bases in between. CDR3 loop: CASSDGVGPEAFF. Here the CDR3 DNA reads TGTGCCAGCAGTGACGGGGTAGGCCCTGAAGCTTTCTTT.

V and J are TRBV11-2 and TRBJ1-2, with D perhaps TRBD1 (5 bases). This CDR3 contains 16 residues. V dropped 4 bases and J dropped 0 bases, with 15 bases sitting between them. Germline V gene lookup returns CDR1 SGHAT and CDR2 FQNNGV. DNA of the CDR3: TGTGCCAGCAGCTCCCTGCAGGGCATAGCTAACTATGGCTACACCTTC. Encoded protein: CASSSLQGIANYGYTF.

This clone came up a few times. J is TRBJ2-1 and V is TRBV6-9, with 9 bases that match TRBD1. CDR3 size: 17 residues. Germline V lookup: CDR1 MNHGY, CDR2 SVAAGI. V trimming: 3 bases; J trimming: 7 bases; junction bases outside the gene matches: 13. The CDR3 reads CASSYRTGTGIRNEQFF. The CDR3 DNA reads TGTGCCAGCAGTTACAGGACCGGGACAGGGATTCGGAATGAGCAGTTCTTC.